Described below is a single T cell receptor (beta chain) sequence and its context. No conserved phenylalanine or tryptophan ends this CDR3, so it is likely a read error. This sample stems from a study of molecular identifiers for immune sequencing clone quantification. TCRdb redid the calling of the PCR reads with MiXCR, one entry per CDR3 protein. The sample has more than 300,000 distinct CDR3 sequences; around a fifth are singletons. V shed 2 bases and J shed 0 bases, with 8 bases lying between them. Germline CDR1 reads SGDLS; CDR2 reads YYNGEE. This CDR3 is built from 14 residues. The sample taken for sequencing was naive CD8+ T cells from blood, with Jurkat cell RNA spiked in. The subset denotes: FACS-sorted CD8+CD4-CCR7+CD45RA+ naive T cells. The sequence was collected from a human donor in good health. Some libraries in this study had Jurkat cell RNA spiked in. The chain joins TRBV9 to TRBJ1-1, with D hard to call. The CDR3 region has the DNA TGTGCCAGCAGCGTCGGGGTAATGAACACTGAAGCTTTCTGT. This codes for CASSVGVMNTEAFC.